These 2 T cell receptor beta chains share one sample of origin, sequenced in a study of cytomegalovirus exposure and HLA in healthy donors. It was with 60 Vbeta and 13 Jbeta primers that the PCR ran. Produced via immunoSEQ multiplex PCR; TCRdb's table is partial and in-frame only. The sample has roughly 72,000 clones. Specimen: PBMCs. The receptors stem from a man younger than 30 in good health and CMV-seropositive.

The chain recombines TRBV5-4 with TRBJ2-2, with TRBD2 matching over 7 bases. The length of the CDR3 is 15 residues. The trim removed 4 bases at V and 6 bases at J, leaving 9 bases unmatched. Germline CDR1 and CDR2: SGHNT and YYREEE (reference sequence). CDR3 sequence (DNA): TGTGCCAGCAGCCCGGGACTACCGATCTCCGGGGAGCTGTTTTTT. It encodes CASSPGLPISGELFF.

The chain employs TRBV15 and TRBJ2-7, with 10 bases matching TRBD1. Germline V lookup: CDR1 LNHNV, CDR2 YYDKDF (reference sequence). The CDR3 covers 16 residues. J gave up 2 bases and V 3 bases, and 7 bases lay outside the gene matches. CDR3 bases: TGTGCCACCAGCAGCCAGGGACAGGGGATACCCTACGAGCAGTACTTC. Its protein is CATSSQGQGIPYEQYF. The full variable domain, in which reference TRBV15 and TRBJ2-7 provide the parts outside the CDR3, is DAMVIQNPRYQVTQFGKPVTLSCSQTLNHNVMYWYQQKSSQAPKLLFHYYDKDFNNEADTPDNFQSRRPNTSFCFLDIRSPGLGDTAMYLCATSSQGQGIPYEQYFGPGTRLTVT.